This T cell receptor (beta chain) was sequenced for a study of blood T cells in healthy people across ages. Study-level points and caveats: Nothing was known about donor CMV status, and this possibly confounded expanded clonotype changes.

A remark on this clonotype: Its antigen remains unidentified.

The second PCR ran roughly 6 to 11 cycles with a sample-barcoded 5' primer and J-beta primers. Carrying 12 random nucleotides, a template-switch adaptor labeled each individual cDNA molecule. Any given sample supplied a minimum of 2.5 million CDR3-containing paired-end reads. Each CDR3 protein is one row after TCRdb ran MiXCR on the 5' RACE reads. The sample contains roughly 730,000 distinct CDR3 sequences, about 61% of which appear only once. The total RNA that was extracted per sample amounted to at least 5.5 micrograms. V lost 2 bases, J lost 4 bases, and 5 bases stayed unmatched. The CDR3 runs to 16 residues. The germline gives CDR1 LGHNA, CDR2 YSLEER.

The receptor was isolated from a man between 40 and 49 years old in good health. The sample consisted of blood. The chain employs TRBV4-3 and TRBJ2-2; the match to TRBD2 covers 9 bases. CDR3 loop: CASSQRLAEITGELFF. The CDR3 DNA reads TGCGCCAGCAGCCAAAGACTAGCGGAGATCACCGGGGAGCTGTTTTTT.